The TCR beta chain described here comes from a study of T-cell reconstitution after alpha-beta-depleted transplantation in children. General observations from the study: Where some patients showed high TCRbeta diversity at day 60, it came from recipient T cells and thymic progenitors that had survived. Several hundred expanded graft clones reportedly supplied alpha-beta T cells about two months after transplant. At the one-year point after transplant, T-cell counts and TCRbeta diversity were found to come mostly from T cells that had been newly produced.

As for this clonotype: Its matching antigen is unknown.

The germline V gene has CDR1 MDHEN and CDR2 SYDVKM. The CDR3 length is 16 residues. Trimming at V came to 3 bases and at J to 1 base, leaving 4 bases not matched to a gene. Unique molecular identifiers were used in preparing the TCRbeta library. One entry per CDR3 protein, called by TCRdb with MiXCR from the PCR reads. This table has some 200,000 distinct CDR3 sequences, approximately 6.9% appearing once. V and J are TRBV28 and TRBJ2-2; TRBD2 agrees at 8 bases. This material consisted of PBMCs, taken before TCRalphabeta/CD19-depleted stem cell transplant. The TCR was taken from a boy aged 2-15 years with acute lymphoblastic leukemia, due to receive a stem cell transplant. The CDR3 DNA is TGTGCCAGCAGTTTGGGACGGGGGGGGAACACCGGGGAGCTGTTTTTT. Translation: CASSLGRGGNTGELFF.